Presented here are 5 T cell receptor beta chains from one specimen sequenced in a study of blood T cells in healthy people across ages. The authors ran a second PCR of about 6 to 11 cycles using a sample-barcoded 5' primer and a J-beta primer mix. TCRdb reprocessed the 5' RACE reads with MiXCR, giving one entry per CDR3 protein. The data contain 1.5 million to 2 million distinct CDR3 sequences, roughly two fifths of them singletons. The sequenced sample consisted of blood. Source of these receptors: a human donor in good health.

V and J are TRBV20-1 and TRBJ1-2; 8 bases line up with TRBD1. The germline V gene has CDR1 DFQATT and CDR2 SNEGSKA (reference sequence). With 2 bases clipped from V and 3 bases from J, the junction kept 5 bases outside the gene matches. This CDR3 comprises 14 residues. Here the CDR3 reads CSARRTGQDYGYTF. In nucleotides, the CDR3 is TGCAGTGCTAGAAGGACAGGGCAGGACTATGGCTACACCTTC.

Turning to this clonotype: The junction does not match germline at one end; this may be a read error. This chain links TRBV11-2 with TRBJ2-1, with 8 bases fitting TRBD1. The CDR3 is made up of 16 amino acids. Germline CDR1 and CDR2: SGHAT and FQNNGV. The CDR3: CASSPRQGWALNVQFF. The CDR3 nucleotides are TGTGCCAGCAGCCCGCGACAGGGGTGGGCCTTAAATGTGCAGTTCTTC.

The rearrangement links TRBV4-3 to TRBJ1-2, with D unresolved. The CDR3 extends over 14 amino acids. V was trimmed by 4 bases and J by 10 bases, leaving 19 bases between them. The germline V gene encodes CDR1 LGHNA and CDR2 YSLEER. CDR3 loop: CASSLDRGYGDYTF. CDR3 sequence (DNA): TGCGCCAGCAGCCTCGATCGAGGCTACGGTGACTACACCTTC.

The chain couples TRBV20-1 to TRBJ2-5; D tentatively reads TRBD1 or TRBD2 (7 bases each). V was cut by 0 bases and J by 4 bases, with 15 bases left in between. Germline loops: CDR1 DFQATT, CDR2 SNEGSKA (reference sequence). The CDR3 runs to 15 residues. This chain's CDR3 is CSARDPGRGLETQYF. In nucleotides, the CDR3 is TGCAGTGCTAGAGACCCTGGGAGGGGGCTAGAGACCCAGTACTTC.

The chain is built from TRBV6-2 or TRBV6-3 and TRBJ1-2, with a possible D match to TRBD1 (5 bases). V lost 7 bases and J lost 10, with 16 bases in between. Germline-derived CDR1 and CDR2 are MNHEY and SVGEGT. This CDR3 comprises 12 residues. The CDR3 spells CASMTQGTDYTF. The DNA for the CDR3 is TGTGCCAGCATGACTCAGGGAACGGACTACACCTTC.